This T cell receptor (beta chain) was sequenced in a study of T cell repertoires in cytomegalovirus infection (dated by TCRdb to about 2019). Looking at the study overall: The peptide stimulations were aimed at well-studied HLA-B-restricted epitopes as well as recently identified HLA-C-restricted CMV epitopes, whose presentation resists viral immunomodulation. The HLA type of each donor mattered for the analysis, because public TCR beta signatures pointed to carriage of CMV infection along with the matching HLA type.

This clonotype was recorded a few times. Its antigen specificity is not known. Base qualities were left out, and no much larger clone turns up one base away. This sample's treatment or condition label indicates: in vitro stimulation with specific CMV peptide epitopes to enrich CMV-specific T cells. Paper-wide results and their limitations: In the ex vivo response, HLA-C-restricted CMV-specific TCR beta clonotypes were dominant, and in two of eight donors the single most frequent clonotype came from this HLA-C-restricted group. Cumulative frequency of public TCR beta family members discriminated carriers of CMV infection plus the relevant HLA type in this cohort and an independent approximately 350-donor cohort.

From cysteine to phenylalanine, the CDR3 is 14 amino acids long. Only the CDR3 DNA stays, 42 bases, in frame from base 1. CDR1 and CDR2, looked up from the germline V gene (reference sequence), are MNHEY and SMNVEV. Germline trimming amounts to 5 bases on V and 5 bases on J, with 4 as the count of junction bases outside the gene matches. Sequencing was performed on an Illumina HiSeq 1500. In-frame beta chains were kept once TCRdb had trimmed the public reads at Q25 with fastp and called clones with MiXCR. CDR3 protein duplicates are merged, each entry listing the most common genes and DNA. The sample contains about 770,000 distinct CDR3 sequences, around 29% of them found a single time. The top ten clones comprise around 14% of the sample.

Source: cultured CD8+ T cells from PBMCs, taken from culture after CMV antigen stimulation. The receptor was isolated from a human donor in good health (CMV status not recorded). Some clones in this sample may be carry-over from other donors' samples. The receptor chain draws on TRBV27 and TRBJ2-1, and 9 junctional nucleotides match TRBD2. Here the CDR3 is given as CASSKASGDNEQFF. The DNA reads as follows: TGTGCCAGCAGTAAGGCTAGCGGGGACAATGAGCAGTTCTTC.